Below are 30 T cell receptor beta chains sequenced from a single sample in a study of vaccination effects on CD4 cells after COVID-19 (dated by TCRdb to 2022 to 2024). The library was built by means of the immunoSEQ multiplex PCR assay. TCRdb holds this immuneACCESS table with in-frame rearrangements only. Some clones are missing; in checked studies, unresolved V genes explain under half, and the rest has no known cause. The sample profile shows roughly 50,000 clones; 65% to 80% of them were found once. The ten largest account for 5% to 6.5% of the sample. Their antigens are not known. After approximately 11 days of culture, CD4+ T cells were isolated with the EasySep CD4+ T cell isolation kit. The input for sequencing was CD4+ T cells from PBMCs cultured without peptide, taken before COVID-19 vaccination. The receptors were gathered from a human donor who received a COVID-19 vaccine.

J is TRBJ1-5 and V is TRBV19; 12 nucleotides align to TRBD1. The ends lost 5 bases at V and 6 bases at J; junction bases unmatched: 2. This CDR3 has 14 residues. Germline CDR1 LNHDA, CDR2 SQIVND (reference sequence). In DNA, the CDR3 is TGTGCCAGTAGTGGGACAGGGGGCCCTCAGCCCCAGCATTTT. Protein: CASSGTGGPQPQHF. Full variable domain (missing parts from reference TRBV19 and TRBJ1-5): DGGITQSPKYLFRKEGQNVTLSCEQNLNHDAMYWYRQDPGQGLRLIYYSQIVNDFQKGDIAEGYSVSREKKESFPLTVTSAQKNPTAFYLCASSGTGGPQPQHFGDGTRLSIL.

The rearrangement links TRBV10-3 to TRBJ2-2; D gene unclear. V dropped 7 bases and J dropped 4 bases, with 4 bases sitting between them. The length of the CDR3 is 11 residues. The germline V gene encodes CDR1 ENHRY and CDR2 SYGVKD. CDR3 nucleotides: TGTGCCATCACAGGCACCGGGGAGCTGTTTTTT. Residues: CAITGTGELFF.

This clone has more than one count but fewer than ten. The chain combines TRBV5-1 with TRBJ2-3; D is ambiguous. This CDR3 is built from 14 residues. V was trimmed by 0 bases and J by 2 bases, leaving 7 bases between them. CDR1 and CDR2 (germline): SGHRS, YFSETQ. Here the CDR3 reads CASSLGRFTDTQYF. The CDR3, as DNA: TGCGCCAGCAGCTTGGGGCGGTTCACAGATACGCAGTATTTT.

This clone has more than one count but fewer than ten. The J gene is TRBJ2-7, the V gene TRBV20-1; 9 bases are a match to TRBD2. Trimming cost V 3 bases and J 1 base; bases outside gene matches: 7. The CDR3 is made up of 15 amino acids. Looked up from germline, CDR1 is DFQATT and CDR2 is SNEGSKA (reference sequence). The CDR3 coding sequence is TGCAGTGCTAGTCTGCTAGCGGGGCAATCCTACGAGCAGTACTTC. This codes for CSASLLAGQSYEQYF.

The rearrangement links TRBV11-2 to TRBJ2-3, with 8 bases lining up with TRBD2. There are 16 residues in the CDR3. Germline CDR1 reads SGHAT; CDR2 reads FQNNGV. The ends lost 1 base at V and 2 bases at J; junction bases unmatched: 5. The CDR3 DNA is TGTGCCAGCAGCTTAGTTACTAGCGGTTCCACAGATACGCAGTATTTT. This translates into CASSLVTSGSTDTQYF.

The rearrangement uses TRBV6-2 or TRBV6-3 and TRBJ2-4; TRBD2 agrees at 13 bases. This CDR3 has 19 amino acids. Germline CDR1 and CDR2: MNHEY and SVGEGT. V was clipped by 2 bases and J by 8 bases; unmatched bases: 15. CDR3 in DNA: TGTGCCAGCAGTTACAGTCCGACTAGCGGGGGGCCCGGGAGAGACATTCAGTACTTC. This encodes CASSYSPTSGGPGRDIQYF.

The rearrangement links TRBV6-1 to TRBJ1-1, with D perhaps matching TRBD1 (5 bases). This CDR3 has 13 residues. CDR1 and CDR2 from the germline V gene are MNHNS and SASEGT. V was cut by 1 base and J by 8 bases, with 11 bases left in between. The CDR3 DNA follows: TGTGCCAGCAGTGAAGTGGGGGAGGGAGAAGCTTTCTTT. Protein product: CASSEVGEGEAFF.

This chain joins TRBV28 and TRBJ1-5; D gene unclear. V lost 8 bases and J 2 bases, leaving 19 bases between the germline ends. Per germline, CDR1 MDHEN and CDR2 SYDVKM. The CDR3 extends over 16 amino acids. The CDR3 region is CASLGGGGVGNQPQHF. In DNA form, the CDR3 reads TGTGCCAGCCTAGGTGGAGGTGGGGTAGGCAATCAGCCCCAGCATTTT.

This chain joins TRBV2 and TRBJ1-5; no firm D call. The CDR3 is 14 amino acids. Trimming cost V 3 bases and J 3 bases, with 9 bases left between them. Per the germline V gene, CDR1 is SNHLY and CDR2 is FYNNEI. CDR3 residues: CASSDWTDNQPQHF. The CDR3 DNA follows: TGTGCCAGCAGTGATTGGACGGACAATCAGCCCCAGCATTTT.

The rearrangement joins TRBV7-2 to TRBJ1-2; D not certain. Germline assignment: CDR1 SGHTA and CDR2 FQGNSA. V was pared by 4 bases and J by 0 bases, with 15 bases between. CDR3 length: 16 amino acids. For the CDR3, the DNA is TGTGCCAGCAGCTCGCGCCCCGGTGGGACTAACTATGGCTACACCTTC. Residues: CASSSRPGGTNYGYTF.

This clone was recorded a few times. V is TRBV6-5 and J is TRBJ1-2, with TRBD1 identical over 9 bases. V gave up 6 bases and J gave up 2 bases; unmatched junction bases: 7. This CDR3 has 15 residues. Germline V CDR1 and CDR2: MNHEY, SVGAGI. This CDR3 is CASSSGQGLNYGYTF. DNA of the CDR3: TGTGCCAGCAGCTCCGGACAGGGGTTAAACTATGGCTACACCTTC.

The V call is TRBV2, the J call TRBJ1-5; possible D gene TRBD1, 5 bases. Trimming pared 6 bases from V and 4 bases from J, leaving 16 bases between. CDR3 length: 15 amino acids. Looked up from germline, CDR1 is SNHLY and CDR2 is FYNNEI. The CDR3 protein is CASSGGVGDNQPQHF. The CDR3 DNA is TGTGCCAGCAGCGGGGGTGTGGGTGATAATCAGCCCCAGCATTTT.

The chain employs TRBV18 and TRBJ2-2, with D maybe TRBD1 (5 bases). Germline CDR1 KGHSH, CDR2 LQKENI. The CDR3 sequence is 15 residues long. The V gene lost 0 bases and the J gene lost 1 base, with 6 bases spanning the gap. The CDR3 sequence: CASSPPTVNTGELFF. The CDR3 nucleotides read TGTGCCAGCTCACCACCGACAGTGAACACCGGGGAGCTGTTTTTT. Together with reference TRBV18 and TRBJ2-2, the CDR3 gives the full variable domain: NAGVMQNPRHLVRRRGQEARLRCSPMKGHSHVYWYRQLPEEGLKFMVYLQKENIIDESGMPKERFSAEFPKEGPSILRIQQVVRGDSAAYFCASSPPTVNTGELFFGEGSRLTVL.

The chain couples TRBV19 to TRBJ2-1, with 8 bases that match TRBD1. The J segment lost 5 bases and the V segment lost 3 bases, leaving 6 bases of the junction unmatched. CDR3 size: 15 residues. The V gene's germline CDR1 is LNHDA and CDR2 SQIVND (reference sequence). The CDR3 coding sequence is TGTGCCAGTAGTATCCGGGACAGGCCGGACAATGAGCAGTTCTTC. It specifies CASSIRDRPDNEQFF.

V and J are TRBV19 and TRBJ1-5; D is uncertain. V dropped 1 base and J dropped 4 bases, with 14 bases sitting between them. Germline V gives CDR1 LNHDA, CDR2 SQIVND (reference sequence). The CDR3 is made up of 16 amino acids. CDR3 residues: CASSIGPRVGNQPQHF. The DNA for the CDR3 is TGTGCCAGTAGTATAGGGCCCCGGGTTGGGAATCAGCCCCAGCATTTT.

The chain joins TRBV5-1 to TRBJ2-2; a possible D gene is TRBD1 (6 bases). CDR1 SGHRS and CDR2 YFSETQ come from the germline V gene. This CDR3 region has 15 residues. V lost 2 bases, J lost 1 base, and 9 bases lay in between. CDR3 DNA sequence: TGCGCCAGCAGCTTTGGGGGACAGAACACCGGGGAGCTGTTTTTT. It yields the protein CASSFGGQNTGELFF.

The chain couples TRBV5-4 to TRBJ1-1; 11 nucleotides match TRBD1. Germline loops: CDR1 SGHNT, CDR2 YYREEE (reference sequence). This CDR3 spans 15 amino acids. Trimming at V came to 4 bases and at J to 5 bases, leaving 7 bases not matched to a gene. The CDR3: CASSPWTGGTTEAFF. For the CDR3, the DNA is TGTGCCAGCAGCCCCTGGACAGGGGGCACGACTGAAGCTTTCTTT.

CDR3 residues: CSVLDGTDTQYF. The CDR3 region has the DNA TGCAGCGTTTTGGACGGGACAGATACGCAGTATTTT. The J gene is TRBJ2-3, the V gene TRBV29-1; unclear D gene. Between the trimmed V and J ends, which lost 5 bases and 3 bases, there was a span of 9 bases. CDR3 length: 12 residues. The germline V gene encodes CDR1 SQVTM and CDR2 ANQGSEA.

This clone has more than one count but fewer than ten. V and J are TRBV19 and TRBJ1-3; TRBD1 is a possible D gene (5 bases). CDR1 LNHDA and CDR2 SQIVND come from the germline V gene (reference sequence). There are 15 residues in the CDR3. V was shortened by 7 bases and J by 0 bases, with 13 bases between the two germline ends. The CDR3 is CASNKGLASGNTIYF. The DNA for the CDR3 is TGTGCCAGTAATAAGGGGCTGGCCTCTGGAAACACCATATATTTT.

CDR3 coding DNA: TGTGCCAGCAGCTTAGAGGGCACATCGAGGGAGCAGTACTTC. As protein: CASSLEGTSREQYF. The chain carries TRBV11-2 and TRBJ2-7; D gene uncertain. The V gene's germline CDR1 is SGHAT and CDR2 FQNNGV. This CDR3 is 14 amino acids long. V lost 0 bases to trimming and J lost 7 bases, with 13 bases between them.

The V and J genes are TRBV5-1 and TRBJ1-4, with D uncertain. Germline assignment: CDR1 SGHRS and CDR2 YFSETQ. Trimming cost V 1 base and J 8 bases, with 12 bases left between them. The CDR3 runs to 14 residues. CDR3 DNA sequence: TGCGCCAGCAGCTTGAGGTACGGTTACGAAAAACTGTTTTTT. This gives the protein CASSLRYGYEKLFF.

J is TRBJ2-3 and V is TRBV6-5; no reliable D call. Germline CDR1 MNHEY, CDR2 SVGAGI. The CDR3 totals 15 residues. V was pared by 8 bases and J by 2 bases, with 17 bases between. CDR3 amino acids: CASRPWGISTDTQYF. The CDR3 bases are TGTGCCAGCCGCCCCTGGGGAATATCCACAGATACGCAGTATTTT.

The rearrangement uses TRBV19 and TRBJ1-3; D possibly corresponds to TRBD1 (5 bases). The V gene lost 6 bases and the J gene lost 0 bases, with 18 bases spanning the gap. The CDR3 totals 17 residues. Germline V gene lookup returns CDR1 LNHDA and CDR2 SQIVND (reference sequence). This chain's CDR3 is CASSRQSLQGSGNTIYF. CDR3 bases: TGTGCCAGTAGCCGTCAATCACTTCAGGGCTCTGGAAACACCATATATTTT.

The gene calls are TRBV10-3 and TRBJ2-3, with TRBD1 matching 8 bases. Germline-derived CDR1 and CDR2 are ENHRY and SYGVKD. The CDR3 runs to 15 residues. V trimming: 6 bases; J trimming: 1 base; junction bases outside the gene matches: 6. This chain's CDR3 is CAISGQGWGTDTQYF. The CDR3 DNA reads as TGTGCCATCAGCGGACAGGGATGGGGCACAGATACGCAGTATTTT.

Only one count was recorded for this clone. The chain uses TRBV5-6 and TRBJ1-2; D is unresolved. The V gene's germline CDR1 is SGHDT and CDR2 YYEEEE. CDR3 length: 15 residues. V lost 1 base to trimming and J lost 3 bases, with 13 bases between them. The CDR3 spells CASSLRLRTDYGYTF. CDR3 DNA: TGTGCCAGCAGCTTGAGGTTGAGGACGGACTATGGCTACACCTTC.

This CDR3 is CASSLSDRAGANVLTF. The CDR3 DNA reads as TGTGCCAGCAGTTTGTCCGACAGGGCTGGGGCCAACGTCCTGACTTTC. V is TRBV28 and J is TRBJ2-6; 7 bases line up with TRBD1. There are 16 residues in the CDR3. Looked up from germline, CDR1 is MDHEN and CDR2 is SYDVKM. J lost 2 bases, V lost 3 bases, and 4 bases had no gene match.

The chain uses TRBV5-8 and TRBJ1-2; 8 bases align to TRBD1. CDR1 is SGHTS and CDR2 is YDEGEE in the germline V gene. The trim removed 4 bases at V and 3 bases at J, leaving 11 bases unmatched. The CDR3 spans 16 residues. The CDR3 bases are TGTGCCAGCAGCCCCCGGGGACAGGTGGTTGACTATGGCTACACCTTC. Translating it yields CASSPRGQVVDYGYTF.

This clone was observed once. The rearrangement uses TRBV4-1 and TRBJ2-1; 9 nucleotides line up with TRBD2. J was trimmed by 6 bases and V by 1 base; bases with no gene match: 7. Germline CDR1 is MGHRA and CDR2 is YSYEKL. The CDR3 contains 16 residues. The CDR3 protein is CASSQVPSGKVNEQFF. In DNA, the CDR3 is TGCGCCAGCAGCCAAGTTCCTAGCGGGAAGGTCAATGAGCAGTTCTTC.

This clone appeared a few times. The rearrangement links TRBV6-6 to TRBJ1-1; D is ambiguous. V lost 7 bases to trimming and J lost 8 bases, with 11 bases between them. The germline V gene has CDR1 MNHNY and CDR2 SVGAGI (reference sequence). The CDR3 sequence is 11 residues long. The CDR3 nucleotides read TGTGCCAGCACCCGAGAGTACGAAGCTTTCTTT. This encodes CASTREYEAFF.

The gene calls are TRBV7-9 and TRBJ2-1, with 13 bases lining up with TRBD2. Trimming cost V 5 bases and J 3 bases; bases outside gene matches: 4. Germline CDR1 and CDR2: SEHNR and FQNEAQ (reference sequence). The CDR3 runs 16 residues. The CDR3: CASSTRTSGGYNEQFF. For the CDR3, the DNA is TGTGCCAGCAGCACCCGGACTAGCGGGGGCTACAATGAGCAGTTCTTC.